The present T cell receptor (beta chain) was sequenced within a study of blood T cell repertoires in COVID-19. For the study at large: Collection of acute and convalescent COVID-19 samples took place in the United States, Italy and Spain.

CDR3 length equals 13 residues. Trimming took off 8 bases at V and 7 bases at J, with 15 bases between the two ends. Germline V gives CDR1 MNHEY, CDR2 SVGAGI. This clone was seen only once. This table comes from immunoSEQ multiplex PCR, and its TCRdb copy is limited to in-frame clones, with some not included. The sample contains more than 150,000 clones, 85% to 95% of which appear only once. Source material: peripheral blood. The TCR comes from a man between 50 and 59 years old with acute or convalescent COVID-19. The chain joins TRBV6-5 to TRBJ1-5; no reliable D call. The CDR3: CASGRQTGQPQHF. The DNA of the CDR3 is TGTGCCAGCGGGCGGCAGACGGGACAGCCCCAGCATTTT.